What follows are 13 T cell receptor beta chains derived from one specimen sequenced in a study of T-cell reconstitution after alpha-beta-depleted transplantation in children. Researchers prepared the TCRbeta library using unique molecular identifiers, the study reports. TCRdb reanalysed the PCR reads using MiXCR and keeps one entry per CDR3 protein. Of almost 500,000 distinct CDR3 sequences listed, around an eighth were seen once; the top ten hold about 5.6%. The sample consisted of PBMCs from the stem cell graft donor, taken from the stem cell graft. The source of these receptors is a human donor who donated a stem cell graft to a child with combined immunodeficiency.

J is TRBJ1-5 and V is TRBV7-2; D perhaps matches TRBD1 (5 bases). Trimming stripped 4 bases from V and 0 bases from J, with 19 bases between. The CDR3 extends over 18 amino acids. Germline loops: CDR1 SGHTA, CDR2 FQGNSA. The CDR3 nucleotides are TGTGCCAGCAGCTCCGGGACTGAATTCGTTCATAGCAATCAGCCCCAGCATTTT. Its protein product is CASSSGTEFVHSNQPQHF.

With regard to this clonotype: No conserved phenylalanine or tryptophan ends this CDR3, so it is likely a read error. The gene calls are TRBV12-3 or TRBV12-4 and TRBJ1-2; no firm D call. The CDR3 runs to 13 residues. V lost 1 base and J lost 5, with 8 bases in between. This CDR3 reads CASSLDGPYGYTS. The DNA of the CDR3 is TGTGCCAGCAGTTTAGACGGACCTTATGGCTACACCTCC.

Ten or more counts support this clonotype. The rearrangement joins TRBV20-1 to TRBJ2-1; TRBD2 matches 9 bases. V shed 3 bases and J 5 bases; nucleotides not matched to a gene: 5. This CDR3 is built from 14 residues. The germline V gene has CDR1 DFQATT and CDR2 SNEGSKA (reference sequence). CDR3 coding DNA: TGCAGTGCTAGTCGCCTAGCGGGGAACAATGAGCAGTTCTTC. This translates into CSASRLAGNNEQFF.

Only a few counts were recorded for this clonotype. The rearrangement joins TRBV6-1 to TRBJ2-1; D remains unclear. V was clipped by 8 bases and J by 1 base, with 12 bases between them. CDR1 and CDR2 from the germline V gene are MNHNS and SASEGT. The CDR3 contains 14 residues. The DNA for the CDR3 is TGTGCCAGCCGGCCGATAGGGTCCTACAATGAGCAGTTCTTC. This codes for CASRPIGSYNEQFF.

The rearrangement links TRBV12-3 or TRBV12-4 to TRBJ1-1; 8 positions agree with TRBD1. This CDR3 has 15 residues. V shed 5 bases, J shed 11 bases, and the junction held 16 bases outside the gene matches. The CDR3 nucleotides are TGTGCCAGCAGTCCGAGCCCCCCCAGGGGGCGGTGGGCTTTCTTT. Residues: CASSPSPPRGRWAFF.

CDR3 in amino acids: CASTLEQPEAFF. Here the CDR3 DNA reads TGTGCCAGCACCCTGGAGCAGCCTGAAGCTTTCTTT. The chain combines TRBV12-3 or TRBV12-4 with TRBJ1-1; D call uncertain. V shed 7 bases and J shed 6 bases, with 12 bases lying between them. The CDR3 is 12 residues long.

This chain connects TRBV24-1 to TRBJ2-1; D gene uncertain. This CDR3 contains 17 residues. CDR1 is KGHDR, CDR2 SFDVKD, per germline. Trimming took off 1 base at V and 0 bases at J, with 12 bases between the two ends. DNA for the CDR3: TGTGCCACCAGTGATTTTCCAGCCGAAAGCTCCTACAATGAGCAGTTCTTC. Translation gives CATSDFPAESSYNEQFF.

The rearrangement uses TRBV7-8 and TRBJ1-2; 7 bases are a match to TRBD1. Germline V gives CDR1 SGHVS, CDR2 FQNEAQ. Germline trimming cut 5 bases from V and 4 bases from J; bases unmatched to any gene: 7. The CDR3 contains 14 residues. The CDR3 DNA follows: TGTGCCAGCAGCCTATCCGGGACAGCCTATGGCTACACCTTC. Its translation is CASSLSGTAYGYTF.

The sample holds a few counts of this clonotype. This chain joins TRBV29-1 and TRBJ2-1, with D uncertain. The germline V gene encodes CDR1 SQVTM and CDR2 ANQGSEA. The length of the CDR3 is 11 residues. Trimming took 5 bases from V and 10 from J, leaving 12 bases between them. In DNA, the CDR3 is TGCAGCGTTAGGCACCCCTCGGAGCAGTTCTTC. Translated: CSVRHPSEQFF.

This clonotype was detected many times. The chain employs TRBV27 and TRBJ2-7; D not certain. The CDR3 has 14 amino acids. The germline gives CDR1 MNHEY, CDR2 SMNVEV (reference sequence). The V gene lost 5 bases and the J gene lost 3 bases, with 14 bases spanning the gap. The CDR3 reads CASSPRSVSYEQYF. The CDR3 DNA reads as TGTGCCAGCAGTCCACGATCCGTGAGCTACGAGCAGTACTTC.

This clonotype was found a few times. J is TRBJ2-7 and V is TRBV7-8; the match to TRBD1 covers 8 bases. With 5 bases clipped from V and 0 bases from J, the junction kept 12 bases outside the gene matches. Germline-derived CDR1 and CDR2 are SGHVS and FQNEAQ. This CDR3 comprises 17 residues. The CDR3 sequence is CASSLRRPGQGSYEQYF. DNA for the CDR3: TGTGCCAGCAGCCTACGTCGACCCGGACAGGGCTCCTACGAGCAGTACTTC.

This clonotype appeared a few times. The chain uses TRBV28 and TRBJ2-1, with a weak D call TRBD1 (6 bases). V was pared by 2 bases and J by 7 bases, with 15 bases between. Germline CDR1 and CDR2: MDHEN and SYDVKM. The CDR3 has 15 residues. DNA of the CDR3: TGTGCCAGCAGTTTACCCCCCGGGACAAGGAATGAGCAGTTCTTC. Its translation is CASSLPPGTRNEQFF.

This chain uses TRBV7-2 with TRBJ2-3, with a possible D match to TRBD2 (6 bases). The V and J ends lost 4 bases and 3 bases respectively, with 14 bases between them. Per germline, CDR1 SGHTA and CDR2 FQGNSA. The CDR3 loop spans 15 amino acids. In DNA form, the CDR3 reads TGTGCCAGCAGCTCGGGAGCGGGTAGGACAGATACGCAGTATTTT. Translation: CASSSGAGRTDTQYF.